This entry describes one T cell receptor beta chain. Sequencing was performed with immunoSEQ multiplex PCR; in TCRdb, only in-frame clones are kept and a portion is missing. The sample yields nearly 1 million clones, approximately 80% seen once. This sample is drawn from a study of shared clonotypes between healthy human individuals. The V end lost 2 bases, the J end lost 2 bases, and 10 bases lay between the germline ends. The CDR3 runs to 13 residues. Germline V CDR1 and CDR2: GTSNPN, SVGIG (reference sequence). This chain connects TRBV30 to TRBJ2-7; perhaps TRBD1 as D (5 bases). This TCR derives from a man younger than 35 in good health. Sequences were obtained from memory CD4+ T cells sorted from blood. As for subset: CD45RA-negative fraction. CDR3 protein: CAWSRGSTYEQYF. The CDR3, as DNA: TGTGCCTGGAGTAGGGGCAGTACCTACGAGCAGTACTTC.